Sequencing of this T cell receptor beta chain was carried out in a study of T cell responses to AZD1222 COVID-19 vaccine. CDR3 length equals 12 residues. V lost 4 bases, J lost 7 bases, and 10 bases lay in between. Germline-derived CDR1 and CDR2 are SQVTM and ANQGSEA. The protocol was immunoSEQ multiplex PCR, while the TCRdb copy is restricted to in-frame clones and leaves out a portion. The data show approximately 140,000 clones, 82% seen once. The chain uses TRBV29-1 and TRBJ2-2; tentative D call: TRBD2 (5 bases). This TCR came from an adult in good health. The sample consisted of peripheral blood, taken on day 0 of MenACWY control vaccination. CDR3 loop: CSVGWGDGELFF. CDR3 in DNA: TGCAGCGTTGGTTGGGGAGACGGGGAGCTGTTTTTT.